This entry lists 8 T cell receptor beta chains sequenced from one sample in a study of Ad26.COV2.S vaccination and SARS-CoV-2 variants. The method was immunoSEQ multiplex PCR; TCRdb's version includes in-frame clones alone and lacks a portion of them. The sample lists roughly 510,000 clones, around nine tenths seen once, with 10% to 15% in the top ten. Regarding treatment: some 20 received Ad26.COV2.S at low or high dose, single or two shots; roughly 5 received placebo; per-sample allocation not given. After the first vaccine or placebo injection, samples were drawn on day 63. This specimen consisted of peripheral blood, obtained in a trial of Ad26.COV2.S vaccine versus placebo. These receptors were collected from a person aged 18-65 years who received the Ad26.COV2.S COVID-19 vaccine or a placebo.

This chain uses TRBV3-1 (or the pseudogene TRBV3-2) with TRBJ2-1, with TRBD2 identical over 12 bases. CDR1 is LGHDT, CDR2 YNNKEL, per germline (reference sequence). V lost 4 bases and J lost 9; bases outside the gene matches: 10. The CDR3 runs to 16 residues. This chain's CDR3 is CASSPGTSGPWGEQFF. CDR3 nucleotides: TGTGCCAGCAGCCCAGGGACTAGCGGGCCATGGGGTGAGCAGTTCTTC.

Points on this clone: The sample carries other DNA sequences with the same CDR3. The chain uses TRBV29-1 and TRBJ2-3; D is possibly TRBD1 (5 bases). Per germline, CDR1 SQVTM and CDR2 ANQGSEA. The V end lost 6 bases, the J end lost 0 bases, and 10 bases lay between the germline ends. This CDR3 region has 13 residues. This chain's CDR3 is CSVDSPSTDTQYF. CDR3 bases: TGCAGCGTAGACAGTCCTAGCACAGATACGCAGTATTTT.

On this clone: At the DNA level, this CDR3 is encoded by other sequences in the same sample as well. The chain is built from TRBV4-3 and TRBJ2-1, with no clear D. The germline gives CDR1 LGHNA, CDR2 YSLEER. This CDR3 has 13 residues. Trimming took off 3 bases at V and 5 bases at J, with 8 bases between the two ends. The CDR3 here is CASSQGLHNEQFF. CDR3 nucleotides: TGCGCCAGCAGCCAGGGTTTGCACAATGAGCAGTTCTTC.

This clone was found a few times. The V call is TRBV19, the J call TRBJ1-4; weak D call: TRBD1 (6 bases). Germline-derived CDR1 and CDR2 are LNHDA and SQIVND (reference sequence). This CDR3 is built from 14 residues. The V end lost 5 bases, the J end lost 4 bases, and 11 bases lay between the germline ends. The CDR3 here is CASSSTGLNEKLFF. For the CDR3, the DNA is TGTGCCAGTAGTTCGACAGGCCTTAATGAAAAACTGTTTTTT.

V gene TRBV19 combines with J gene TRBJ1-2, with 7 positions matching TRBD1. The CDR3 has 14 amino acids. Germline values: CDR1 LNHDA, CDR2 SQIVND (reference sequence). V dropped 4 bases and J dropped 11; count of bases not matched to a gene: 13. The CDR3 region has the DNA TGTGCCAGTAGTAACCACAGGGGTTCCCCCCCTTACACCTTC. Encoded protein: CASSNHRGSPPYTF.

The chain has TRBV15 and TRBJ2-7, with no clear D. V was cut by 0 bases and J by 5 bases, with 8 bases left in between. CDR1 is LNHNV and CDR2 is YYDKDF in the germline V gene (reference sequence). The CDR3 contains 13 residues. CDR3 loop: CATSRDLWNEQYF. The CDR3 DNA sequence: TGTGCCACCAGCAGAGATCTGTGGAACGAGCAGTACTTC.

The chain has TRBV19 and TRBJ1-1; D is perhaps TRBD1 (5 bases). Trimming shortened V by 8 bases and J by 3 bases, and 16 bases separated the two germline ends. The length of the CDR3 is 14 residues. From germline, CDR1 is LNHDA and CDR2 SQIVND (reference sequence). The CDR3 DNA reads as TGTGCCAGTCGACTAAGGGGATATTACACTGAAGCTTTCTTT. It encodes CASRLRGYYTEAFF.

This clone showed up just once. The genes are TRBV6-6 and TRBJ1-6, with a possible D match to TRBD1 (5 bases). Germline V gene sequence: CDR1 MNHNY, CDR2 SVGAGI (reference sequence). CDR3 length equals 15 residues. Trimming removed 2 bases at V and 8 bases at J, with 13 bases between. The CDR3 nucleotides read TGTGCCAGCAGTTACGATGTAGGGACCCATTCACCCCTCCACTTT. It specifies CASSYDVGTHSPLHF.